This record looks at one T cell receptor (beta chain) sequence and its context. Method: immunoSEQ multiplex PCR; TCRdb's copy keeps in-frame clones and lacks some. Found here are around 39,000 clones, more than 70% of them singletons; the top ten hold approximately 4.5%. The record originates from a study of T cell changes during pregnancy in multiple sclerosis. Germline-derived CDR1 and CDR2 are SGHDT and YYEEEE. The CDR3 is 13 amino acids. V lost 1 base and J 4 bases, leaving 6 bases between the germline ends. This specimen was CD8+ T cells from peripheral blood mononuclear cells, taken in the first trimester of pregnancy. This TCR was sampled from a female donor with multiple sclerosis, enrolled in a pregnancy study. This chain uses TRBV5-6 with TRBJ1-5; D is unresolved. CDR3 in amino acids: CASSLSVNQPQHF. For the CDR3, the DNA is TGTGCCAGCAGCTTGTCAGTGAATCAGCCCCAGCATTTT.